These 15 T cell receptor beta chains were all obtained from the same sample, sequenced in a study of patients and donors after allogeneic stem cell transplantation. Each CDR3 protein is one row after TCRdb ran MiXCR on the RT-PCR reads. The profile shows about a million distinct CDR3 sequences, approximately 18% of them singletons. The sequencing sample was made of blood, either unsorted or a sorted T cell fraction (not recorded which). The origin of the receptors is a human donor who was either an allogeneic HSCT recipient or a stem cell or donor lymphocyte infusion donor (not recorded which). It is not recorded whose cells these are; they may come from a transplant donor.

This clonotype occurred once. This chain connects TRBV5-1 to TRBJ2-2, with D unresolved. The V and J ends lost 5 bases and 4 bases respectively, with 21 bases between them. Germline loops: CDR1 SGHRS, CDR2 YFSETQ. This CDR3 is 17 amino acids long. The CDR3 region is CASRPGHTSIGTGELFF. The CDR3 DNA follows: TGCGCCAGCAGGCCAGGCCACACCAGCATAGGCACCGGGGAGCTGTTTTTT.

In the case of this clonotype: This may come from a read error, since a much larger clone is one base off. The V call is TRBV5-1, the J call TRBJ2-1; 10 nucleotides align to TRBD2. The J segment lost 5 bases and the V segment lost 0 bases, leaving 2 bases of the junction unmatched. The CDR3 consists of 15 residues. Germline values: CDR1 SGHRS, CDR2 YFSETQ. In nucleotides, the CDR3 is TGCGCCAGCAGCTTGGAACTAGCGGGGAACAATGAGCAGTTCTTC. This codes for CASSLELAGNNEQFF.

In its sample, this clonotype was seen a few times. The chain combines TRBV7-2 with TRBJ1-1; D gene ambiguous. In germline, CDR1 is SGHTA, CDR2 FQGNSA. Trimming cost V 5 bases and J 0 bases, with 10 bases left between them. The CDR3 totals 14 residues. DNA of the CDR3: TGTGCCAGCAGCCCCCTGATCATGAACACTGAAGCTTTCTTT. It codes for CASSPLIMNTEAFF.

The rearrangement joins TRBV11-3 to TRBJ2-5; D gene ambiguous. The germline V and J ends were trimmed by 1 base and 5 bases, with 11 bases remaining between them. Germline CDR1 SGHNT, CDR2 YENEEA. There are 14 residues in the CDR3. The CDR3 here is CASSLVTTRETQYF. The CDR3 DNA sequence: TGTGCCAGCAGCTTAGTTACAACACGGGAGACCCAGTACTTC.

This clonotype showed up just a few times. The rearrangement links TRBV25-1 to TRBJ1-1, with a tentative D call TRBD1 (6 bases). CDR1 is MGHDK and CDR2 is SYGVNS in the germline V gene. V was pared by 3 bases and J by 3 bases, with 11 bases between. The length of the CDR3 is 14 residues. The CDR3 DNA sequence: TGTGCCAGCAGTGACCAGGGGCCTTACACTGAAGCTTTCTTT. It codes for CASSDQGPYTEAFF.

This CDR3 is CSASPGRPNQPQHF. The CDR3 DNA reads TGCAGTGCTTCGCCGGGCCGACCCAATCAGCCCCAGCATTTT. This chain joins TRBV20-1 and TRBJ1-5; the D is unclear. Per germline, CDR1 DFQATT and CDR2 SNEGSKA (reference sequence). This CDR3 spans 14 amino acids. The germline V and J ends were trimmed by 5 bases and 3 bases, with 14 bases remaining between them.

The genes are TRBV27 and TRBJ2-7; 10 positions agree with TRBD1. Per the germline V gene, CDR1 is MNHEY and CDR2 is SMNVEV (reference sequence). J was trimmed by 2 bases and V by 5 bases; bases with no gene match: 6. This CDR3 contains 15 residues. The DNA for the CDR3 is TGTGCCAGCAGTGGGCTGACAGGGGGCCCCTACGAGCAGTACTTC. It specifies CASSGLTGGPYEQYF.

This clonotype was picked up a small number of times. The chain recombines TRBV20-1 with TRBJ2-3; 8 bases are shared with TRBD1. The CDR3 consists of 16 residues. Losses at the gene ends were 1 base for V and 2 bases for J; bases not matched to a gene: 8. Germline V gene sequence: CDR1 DFQATT, CDR2 SNEGSKA (reference sequence). CDR3 in amino acids: CSARVPGGFNTDTQYF. In nucleotides, the CDR3 is TGCAGTGCTAGAGTTCCAGGGGGCTTTAACACAGATACGCAGTATTTT.

The sample holds many counts of this clonotype. The J gene is TRBJ2-2, the V gene TRBV12-3 or TRBV12-4, with D maybe TRBD2 (5 bases). There are 15 residues in the CDR3. V lost 3 bases and J 6 bases, leaving 14 bases between the germline ends. The CDR3 reads CASSLREMNSGELFF. CDR3 DNA sequence: TGTGCCAGCAGTTTGAGGGAGATGAATTCCGGGGAGCTGTTTTTT.

The chain recombines TRBV5-1 with TRBJ2-3; 11 bases map to TRBD2. Germline V gene lookup returns CDR1 SGHRS and CDR2 YFSETQ. With 2 bases clipped from V and 7 bases from J, the junction kept 9 bases outside the gene matches. This CDR3 contains 16 residues. CDR3 DNA: TGCGCCAGCAGCTTACTAGCGGGAGAGGGGGACAATACGCAGTATTTT. Protein product: CASSLLAGEGDNTQYF. The whole variable domain, remainder taken from reference TRBV5-1 and TRBJ2-3, is KAGVTQTPRYLIKTRGQQVTLSCSPISGHRSVSWYQQTPGQGLQFLFEYFSETQRNKGNFPGRFSGRQFSNSRSEMNVSTLELGDSALYLCASSLLAGEGDNTQYFGPGTRLTVL.

There are many counts of this clonotype. The chain is built from TRBV12-3 or TRBV12-4 and TRBJ1-5; D gene uncertain. The CDR3 runs to 15 residues. V dropped 3 bases and J dropped 7 bases, with 16 bases sitting between them. The CDR3 DNA is TGTGCCAGCAGTTTTTGTAAGGCGAGGTACCAGCCCCAGCATTTT. This translates into CASSFCKARYQPQHF.

This clonotype occurred a few times. This sequence joins TRBV30 and TRBJ2-2; TRBD2 matches 13 bases. Trimming took 8 bases from V and 7 from J; bases not matched to a gene: 10. The germline CDR1 and CDR2 sequences are GTSNPN and SVGIG (reference sequence). CDR3 length equals 15 residues. DNA of the CDR3: TGTGCCCGCTCTACTAGCGGGAGGGCCTTCGGGGAGCTGTTTTTT. Amino acid sequence: CARSTSGRAFGELFF.

V is TRBV4-3 and J is TRBJ2-7; a weak D match, TRBD1 (5 bases). The CDR3 contains 15 residues. CDR1 is LGHNA, CDR2 YSLEER, per germline. V shed 1 base and J shed 4 bases, with 14 bases lying between them. CDR3 sequence (DNA): TGCGCCAGCAGCCAAGGGGCCGCCAGGGCATACGAGCAGTACTTC. Its translation is CASSQGAARAYEQYF.

This clonotype was seen at least ten times. This chain links TRBV20-1 with TRBJ2-4; TRBD2 might be the D (6 bases). This CDR3 comprises 14 residues. Trimming cost V 6 bases and J 1 base, with 13 bases left between them. CDR1 and CDR2 from the germline V gene are DFQATT and SNEGSKA (reference sequence). Written as DNA, the CDR3 is TGCAGTGCCCTAGGGGAGGCGGCCAAAAACATTCAGTACTTC. Its protein product is CSALGEAAKNIQYF.

This clonotype showed up just a few times. The genes are TRBV5-1 and TRBJ1-1, with D perhaps matching TRBD1 (5 bases). Germline V gene lookup returns CDR1 SGHRS and CDR2 YFSETQ. The CDR3 is made up of 17 amino acids. Deletions cut 0 bases from V and 5 bases from J, with 20 bases between. The CDR3 loop is CASSLGRRGSVGTEAFF. CDR3 bases: TGCGCCAGCAGCTTGGGACGGCGGGGCAGCGTGGGGACTGAAGCTTTCTTT.